One sample yielded the 27 T cell receptor beta chains listed below, sequenced in a study of Graves' ophthalmopathy and Graves' hyperthyroidism. Amplification targeted the TCR beta CDR3 regions, with RNA transcripts as the source material. HTBI primers served in a first-round RT-PCR, which a second-round multiplex PCR followed. TCRdb reprocessed the multiplex PCR reads via MiXCR and lists one record per CDR3 protein. The table records tens of thousands of distinct CDR3 sequences, approximately 50% of them present only once. Material: peripheral blood. These receptors were taken from an adult woman with Graves' ophthalmopathy.

This clonotype came up a few times. Compared with germline, one end of the junction differs, possibly owing to a read error. As DNA, the CDR3 is TGTGCCTGGACCGGGGCTAGCGGGGGCAATGAGCAGTTCTTC. Protein: CAWTGASGGNEQFF. The genes are TRBV29-1 and TRBJ2-1; 10 bases map to TRBD2. This CDR3 has 14 amino acids. The germline V gene has CDR1 SQVTM and CDR2 ANQGSEA.

At least ten counts were recorded for this clonotype. V gene TRBV4-1 combines with J gene TRBJ2-7, with 10 bases that match TRBD1. The ends lost 1 base at V and 4 bases at J; junction bases unmatched: 7. Germline loops: CDR1 MGHRA, CDR2 YSYEKL. This CDR3 comprises 16 residues. CDR3 nucleotide sequence: TGCGCCAGCAGCCAAGCTCCGACAGGGGGCTTTTACGAGCAGTACTTC. This gives the protein CASSQAPTGGFYEQYF.

The V and J genes are TRBV29-1 and TRBJ1-2; no firm D call. This CDR3 is 13 amino acids long. V was shortened by 2 bases and J by 7 bases, with 14 bases between the two germline ends. Looked up from germline, CDR1 is SQVTM and CDR2 is ANQGSEA. The CDR3 DNA sequence: TGCAGCGTTGAACTCGGAAGCGGCTGTGGCTACACCTTC. Its protein product is CSVELGSGCGYTF.

The chain links TRBV7-2 to TRBJ1-6; TRBD1 aligns across 7 bases. CDR1 and CDR2 from the germline V gene are SGHTA and FQGNSA. Trimming took 5 bases from V and 11 from J; bases not matched to a gene: 9. The CDR3 covers 14 residues. CDR3 residues: CASSTRQGLAPLHF. In nucleotides, the CDR3 is TGTGCCAGCAGCACCCGACAGGGACTAGCACCCCTCCACTTT.

This clonotype was found many times. The chain recombines TRBV5-1 with TRBJ2-7, with 8 bases fitting TRBD1. This CDR3 has 16 amino acids. The V segment lost 0 bases and the J segment 2 bases; nucleotides outside the gene matches: 7. Germline V gives CDR1 SGHRS, CDR2 YFSETQ. CDR3 in DNA: TGCGCCAGCAGCTTGGCGCCGGGACAGGTTCCCTACGAGCAGTACTTC. Protein sequence: CASSLAPGQVPYEQYF.

At least ten counts were recorded for this clonotype. This chain connects TRBV9 to TRBJ2-2; D gene unclear. This CDR3 has 12 amino acids. Trimming stripped 2 bases from V and 5 bases from J, with 4 bases between. Germline assignment: CDR1 SGDLS and CDR2 YYNGEE. This CDR3 is CASSVLTGELFF. CDR3 bases: TGTGCCAGCAGCGTTTTAACCGGGGAGCTGTTTTTT.

This clonotype has a count of ten or more. This chain links TRBV27 with TRBJ2-3; D possibly corresponds to TRBD2 (6 bases). Germline V gives CDR1 MNHEY, CDR2 SMNVEV (reference sequence). Trimming took off 3 bases at V and 3 bases at J, with 10 bases between the two ends. The CDR3 runs 14 residues. CDR3 protein: CASSFGGRTDTQYF. The CDR3 nucleotides read TGTGCCAGCAGTTTTGGGGGGAGAACAGATACGCAGTATTTT.

This clonotype qualifies as medium-sized (0.01 to 0.1%). This chain uses TRBV10-3 with TRBJ2-3, with D tentatively TRBD2 (5 bases). The CDR3 length is 13 residues. V was cut by 2 bases and J by 4 bases, with 7 bases left in between. Germline lookup yields CDR1 ENHRY and CDR2 SYGVKD. CDR3 sequence: CAISEKGADTQYF. DNA of the CDR3: TGTGCCATCAGTGAGAAGGGAGCAGATACGCAGTATTTT.

This clonotype was recorded many times. The chain links TRBV28 to TRBJ2-2, with 7 bases lining up with TRBD1. Germline CDR1 MDHEN, CDR2 SYDVKM. V was pared by 10 bases and J by 5 bases, with 10 bases of the junction left unmatched. CDR3 length equals 14 residues. CDR3 sequence reads: CATLDRDRTGELFF. The CDR3 bases are TGTGCCACCTTAGACAGGGATCGGACCGGGGAGCTGTTTTTT.

This clonotype was seen many times. The chain couples TRBV9 to TRBJ2-7; D unresolved. The ends were cut back, 4 bases at V and 0 bases at J, with 17 bases in the middle. The CDR3 spans 16 residues. The germline CDR1 and CDR2 sequences are SGDLS and YYNGEE. The CDR3 spells CASSPGSASSSYEQYF. As DNA, the CDR3 is TGTGCCAGCAGCCCCGGTTCGGCTTCAAGCTCCTACGAGCAGTACTTC. Full variable domain (missing parts from reference TRBV9 and TRBJ2-7): DSGVTQTPKHLITATGQRVTLRCSPRSGDLSVYWYQQSLDQGLQFLIQYYNGEERAKGNILERFSAQQFPDLHSELNLSSLELGDSALYFCASSPGSASSSYEQYFGPGTRLTVT.

This clonotype was detected many times. This chain uses TRBV12-3 or TRBV12-4 with TRBJ1-2; D possibly corresponds to TRBD1 (5 bases). The length of the CDR3 is 13 residues. Trimming left V 0 bases short and J 8 bases short, with 10 bases between. CDR3 nucleotides: TGTGCCAGCAGTTTAGCTTTGGGACGCGGCTACACCTTC. It codes for CASSLALGRGYTF.

The V call is TRBV7-3, the J call TRBJ2-7, with D perhaps TRBD1 or TRBD2 (6 bases each). The germline V gene has CDR1 SGHTA and CDR2 FQGTGA. The CDR3 contains 15 residues. The V end was cut by 3 bases, the J end by 3 bases, with 15 bases between. The CDR3 DNA is TGTGCCAGCAGCTTTTTCAGTGGAGGGGGCTACGAGCAGTACTTC. Translating it yields CASSFFSGGGYEQYF.

This chain links TRBV20-1 with TRBJ2-1; D is unclear. The germline V gene has CDR1 DFQATT and CDR2 SNEGSKA (reference sequence). The CDR3 loop spans 13 amino acids. Trimming took off 1 base at V and 10 bases at J, with 14 bases between the two ends. This CDR3 reads CSARGGGGAEQFF. CDR3 DNA: TGCAGTGCTAGAGGCGGTGGTGGAGCGGAGCAGTTCTTC.

The count of this clonotype is one. The chain employs TRBV7-9 and TRBJ1-6; 8 positions agree with TRBD1. Germline V gives CDR1 SEHNR, CDR2 FQNEAQ (reference sequence). V lost 4 bases, J lost 10 bases, and 9 bases stayed unmatched. This CDR3 is built from 15 residues. The CDR3 DNA is TGTGCCAGCAGCTACCTCAGGGGGCGGACCTCACCCCTCCACTTT. It yields the protein CASSYLRGRTSPLHF.

This clonotype has at least ten counts. Given a much more abundant clone one base away, this may be a read error. This chain links TRBV12-3 or TRBV12-4 with TRBJ1-2; 8 bases line up with TRBD1. The CDR3 has 13 residues. The V segment lost 7 bases and the J segment 4 bases; nucleotides outside the gene matches: 5. CDR3 nucleotide sequence: TGTGCCAGCATGGCAGGGGGCGCCTATGGCTACACCTTC. It specifies CASMAGGAYGYTF.

With respect to this clonotype: A much larger clone lies a single base off, so this may be a read error. The V gene is TRBV28, the J gene TRBJ2-2; D possibly uses TRBD1 or TRBD2 (6 bases each). Trimming removed 1 base from V and 9 bases from J, with 9 bases in between. Germline CDR1 reads MDHEN; CDR2 reads SYDVKM. This CDR3 has 13 amino acids. The chain's CDR3 is CASSLLGGWELFF. CDR3 nucleotide sequence: TGTGCCAGCAGTTTATTGGGGGGCTGGGAGCTGTTTTTT. Using reference TRBV28 and TRBJ2-2 for the parts outside the CDR3, the full variable domain is DVKVTQSSRYLVKRTGEKVFLECVQDMDHENMFWYRQDPGLGLRLIYFSYDVKMKEKGDIPEGYSVSREKKERFSLILESASTNQTSMYLCASSLLGGWELFFGEGSRLTVL.

Note on this clonotype: The junction differs from germline at one of its ends, possibly a read error. J is TRBJ2-3 and V is TRBV5-1; TRBD1 agrees at 8 bases. The germline gives CDR1 SGHRS, CDR2 YFSETQ. The CDR3 totals 15 residues. CDR3 DNA sequence: TGCGCCAGCGGAAGAACAGGGGGATGGGCAGATACACAGTATTTT. Protein: CASGRTGGWADTQYF. The variable domain in full, completed from reference TRBV5-1 and TRBJ2-3, reads KAGVTQTPRYLIKTRGQQVTLSCSPISGHRSVSWYQQTPGQGLQFLFEYFSETQRNKGNFPGRFSGRQFSNSRSEMNVSTLELGDSALYLCASGRTGGWADTQYFGPGTRLTVL.

The genes are TRBV19 and TRBJ1-5, with 7 bases lining up with TRBD1. The CDR3 runs to 15 residues. Germline V gene lookup returns CDR1 LNHDA and CDR2 SQIVND (reference sequence). V lost 6 bases to trimming and J lost 4 bases; unmatched junction nucleotides: 9. CDR3 coding DNA: TGTGCCAGTAGCCCCCCAGGACAGGTGAATCAGCCCCAGCATTTT. Translating gives CASSPPGQVNQPQHF. Full variable domain (remainder filled in from reference TRBV19 and TRBJ1-5): DGGITQSPKYLFRKEGQNVTLSCEQNLNHDAMYWYRQDPGQGLRLIYYSQIVNDFQKGDIAEGYSVSREKKESFPLTVTSAQKNPTAFYLCASSPPGQVNQPQHFGDGTRLSIL.

The rearrangement uses TRBV7-9 and TRBJ2-7, with D uncertain. The V and J ends lost 8 bases and 3 bases respectively, with 11 bases between them. CDR1 SEHNR and CDR2 FQNEAQ come from the germline V gene (reference sequence). The CDR3 consists of 12 residues. CDR3: CASASHSYEQYF. CDR3 nucleotides: TGTGCCAGCGCAAGTCATAGCTACGAGCAGTACTTC.

Comments on this clonotype: It is likely a read error, because the conserved phenylalanine at the end of the CDR3 is missing. The gene calls are TRBV7-3 and TRBJ2-2; D could derive from TRBD1 or TRBD2 (6 bases each). V was shortened by 5 bases and J by 5 bases, with 9 bases between the two germline ends. Germline-derived CDR1 and CDR2 are SGHTA and FQGTGA. The CDR3 length is 13 residues. In DNA, the CDR3 is TGTGCCAGCAGCCAAGGGGGGACCGGGGAGCTGTTTAAC. This gives the protein CASSQGGTGELFN.

This clonotype was found once. The V and J genes are TRBV2 and TRBJ2-1; 10 bases match TRBD1. The CDR3 spans 15 residues. V dropped 3 bases and J dropped 4; count of bases not matched to a gene: 3. Germline V gene sequence: CDR1 SNHLY, CDR2 FYNNEI. The CDR3 reads CASSDRTGGYNEQFF. In nucleotides, the CDR3 is TGTGCCAGCAGTGATCGGACAGGGGGGTACAATGAGCAGTTCTTC. Full variable domain (rest looked up from reference TRBV2 and TRBJ2-1): EPEVTQTPSHQVTQMGQEVILRCVPISNHLYFYWYRQILGQKVEFLVSFYNNEISEKSEIFDDQFSVERPDGSNFTLKIRSTKLEDSAMYFCASSDRTGGYNEQFFGPGTRLTVL.

This clonotype was detected many times. The chain uses TRBV20-1 and TRBJ2-5; the D is unclear. The CDR3 spans 15 residues. V lost 0 bases and J lost 5, with 16 bases in between. The germline gives CDR1 DFQATT, CDR2 SNEGSKA (reference sequence). CDR3 sequence reads: CSAREPDSFRETQYF. The CDR3, as DNA: TGCAGTGCTAGAGAACCCGACTCCTTTCGGGAGACCCAGTACTTC.

On this clonotype: A read error may explain this, as a much larger clone is one base away. The chain employs TRBV5-6 and TRBJ1-2, with D perhaps TRBD1 (5 bases). This CDR3 is 16 amino acids long. The germline V gene has CDR1 SGHDT and CDR2 YYEEEE. Trimming took 2 bases from V and 5 from J, leaving 19 bases between them. CDR3 sequence reads: CASSFRGSGIIYGYTF. The CDR3 nucleotides read TGTGCCAGCAGCTTCCGGGGCTCGGGGATCATATATGGCTACACCTTC.

On this clonotype itself: Because the CDR3's place on the DNA is in doubt, the DNA is left out and the CDR3 is given as listed by TCRdb. The CDR3 is CASSFYICSAETAYEQYF. This chain uses TRBV7-8 with TRBJ2-7. The CDR3 comprises 18 residues, both ends counted. CDR1 is SGHVS and CDR2 is FQNEAQ in the germline V gene.

This clonotype qualifies as medium-sized (0.01 to 0.1%). The chain recombines TRBV19 with TRBJ2-7; no reliable D call. V was trimmed by 3 bases and J by 0 bases, leaving 3 bases between them. The CDR3 extends over 12 amino acids. Germline V lookup: CDR1 LNHDA, CDR2 SQIVND (reference sequence). CDR3 sequence reads: CASSMHSYEQYF. The CDR3 coding sequence is TGTGCCAGTAGTATGCACTCCTACGAGCAGTACTTC.

To note about this clonotype: Given the absence of the conserved phenylalanine or tryptophan at the CDR3 end, a read error is likely. The chain is built from TRBV2 and TRBJ2-1; 12 bases map to TRBD2. Per germline, CDR1 SNHLY and CDR2 FYNNEI. V gave up 4 bases and J gave up 6 bases; unmatched junction bases: 4. The CDR3 runs to 15 residues. The CDR3 coding sequence is TGTGCCAGCAGTGCTAGGGGACTAGCGGGCAATGAGCAGTTCCTC. Translating gives CASSARGLAGNEQFL.

This clonotype was observed a handful of times. The V call is TRBV19, the J call TRBJ2-3, with 10 bases fitting TRBD2. Germline V gives CDR1 LNHDA, CDR2 SQIVND (reference sequence). CDR3 length: 18 amino acids. V lost 7 bases, J lost 1 base, and 14 bases stayed unmatched. The CDR3 reads CASKALAGVFGGTDTQYF. Written as DNA, the CDR3 is TGTGCCAGTAAGGCTCTAGCGGGAGTATTTGGAGGCACAGATACGCAGTATTTT.